The subject of this entry is one T cell receptor (beta chain). The specificity of this receptor is unknown. Base qualities are missing; no much larger clone stands one base away. The data were obtained in a study of T-cell reconstitution after alpha-beta-depleted transplantation in children (dated by TCRdb to 2016 to 2017). Some background on the complete study: Using TCR repertoire profiling, the study followed T-cell immune reconstitution in a quantitative way in children after TCRalphabeta/CD19-depleted allogeneic hematopoietic cell transplantation.

CDR3 length: 14 amino acids, cysteine to phenylalanine. Just the 42-base CDR3 DNA is kept, in frame starting at base 1. V is cut back by 4 bases and J by 4 bases, with 5 bases in the junction unmatched. The germline V gene specifies LGHNA as CDR1 and YSLEER as CDR2. The library was made by PCR. For sequencing, an Illumina HiSeq 2500 was employed. Molecular barcoding was employed in the preparation of TCR libraries, with unique molecular identifiers being used to normalize TCRbeta repertoire quantification. TCRdb redid the processing of the public reads, applying fastp at Q25 and MiXCR, and retained in-frame beta chains. Each entry is one CDR3 protein sequence, shown with its most common DNA and genes. This sample comprises roughly 500,000 distinct CDR3 sequences, over 25% of them detected only once. The ten largest clones add up to around 2.4% of the sample.

Sequenced here: PBMCs from the stem cell graft donor, sampled from the stem cell graft. The chain couples TRBV4-3 to TRBJ1-1; 8 nucleotides in the junction match TRBD1. The receptor was isolated from a human donor who donated a stem cell graft to a child with aplastic anemia. CDR3 region: CASSPDRATTEAFF. The nucleotides read TGCGCCAGCAGCCCGGACAGGGCAACCACTGAAGCTTTCTTT.